The 21 T cell receptor beta chains listed next were all sequenced from one sample in a study of human T cells and chemical hapten exposure. Noted time point: patch test 3, about 24 weeks after DPC sensitization. The treatment here: therapeutic diphenylcyclopropenone sensitization with weekly scalp DPC. TCRdb re-analysed the RACE reads in MiXCR, keeping a single row per CDR3 protein. The table lists 150,000 to 200,000 distinct CDR3 sequences, 20% to 25% of them singletons. The starting material was whole blood, obtained in connection with sensitization to the hapten diphenylcyclopropenone (DPC). These TCRs come from a woman aged 40-49 years with alopecia areata. Some clones in this sample may be carry-over from other donors' samples.

J is TRBJ2-3 and V is TRBV29-1; no definite D call. The germline V gene has CDR1 SQVTM and CDR2 ANQGSEA. Trimming cost V 2 bases and J 5 bases, with 17 bases left between them. The CDR3 sequence is 15 residues long. This CDR3 reads CSVEFVGKKRDTQYF. CDR3 DNA sequence: TGCAGCGTTGAATTTGTAGGGAAAAAACGAGATACGCAGTATTTT.

This clonotype was detected a few times. The rearrangement links TRBV4-3 to TRBJ2-5; a possible D gene is TRBD1 (6 bases). This CDR3 is 14 amino acids long. Germline assignment: CDR1 LGHNA and CDR2 YSLEER. V was cut by 0 bases and J by 6 bases, with 11 bases left in between. CDR3 DNA sequence: TGCGCCAGCAGCCAAGATCAGGGGAGACAGACCCAGTACTTC. It is translated as CASSQDQGRQTQYF.

This clonotype was detected a few times. This sequence joins TRBV6-1 and TRBJ2-4, with 7 bases fitting TRBD1. Germline V lookup: CDR1 MNHNS, CDR2 SASEGT. The CDR3 loop spans 13 amino acids. V lost 8 bases to trimming and J lost 7 bases; unmatched junction nucleotides: 8. The CDR3 loop reads CASSGTAWNIQYF. The CDR3 DNA follows: TGTGCCAGCTCCGGGACAGCGTGGAACATTCAGTACTTC.

There are many counts of this clonotype. The CDR3, as DNA: TGCAGTGCTAGAGATGCAGGACAGGGATGGAACACTGAAGCTTTCTTT. Translation: CSARDAGQGWNTEAFF. This rearrangement joins TRBV20-1 to TRBJ1-1; TRBD1 agrees at 8 bases. The CDR3 loop spans 16 amino acids. Trimming cost V 0 bases and J 1 base; bases outside gene matches: 7. The V gene's germline CDR1 is DFQATT and CDR2 SNEGSKA (reference sequence).

This clonotype has more than one count but fewer than ten. The chain combines TRBV20-1 with TRBJ1-5, with D perhaps TRBD1 (5 bases). The germline V and J ends were trimmed by 0 bases and 9 bases, with 21 bases remaining between them. CDR1 and CDR2 (germline): DFQATT, SNEGSKA (reference sequence). The CDR3 length is 16 residues. The CDR3 region has the DNA TGCAGTGCTAGAGATCGCGCGGGGGGGTCGATAGGGCCCCAGCATTTT. Residues: CSARDRAGGSIGPQHF.

This clonotype was picked up a small number of times. This chain links TRBV20-1 with TRBJ1-6, with D unclear. Trimming took off 3 bases at V and 7 bases at J, with 16 bases between the two ends. The CDR3 covers 15 residues. Germline lookup yields CDR1 DFQATT and CDR2 SNEGSKA (reference sequence). Here the CDR3 DNA reads TGCAGTGCTAGTTTGCAGTCCAGAAGGAATTCACCCCTCCACTTT. Translated: CSASLQSRRNSPLHF.

This chain links TRBV7-8 with TRBJ2-1; D remains ambiguous. The V gene lost 4 bases and the J gene lost 1 base, with 20 bases spanning the gap. The CDR3 consists of 18 residues. CDR1 and CDR2 from the germline V gene are SGHVS and FQNEAQ. CDR3 residues: CASSSRASDLISYNEQFF. In DNA form, the CDR3 reads TGTGCCAGCAGCTCCCGGGCCTCGGACCTTATTTCCTACAATGAGCAGTTCTTC.

The V and J genes are TRBV28 and TRBJ2-7; tentatively, D is TRBD1 (5 bases). The V gene lost 3 bases and the J gene lost 6 bases, with 15 bases spanning the gap. This CDR3 comprises 14 residues. CDR1 MDHEN and CDR2 SYDVKM come from the germline V gene. The CDR3 nucleotides read TGTGCCAGCAGTTTTCTGGGGCCCTCGCCCGAGCAGTACTTC. Its protein is CASSFLGPSPEQYF.

The chain joins TRBV12-3 or TRBV12-4 to TRBJ1-4, with 7 bases identical to TRBD1. The CDR3 length is 15 residues. The V and J ends lost 2 bases and 4 bases, in that order; junction bases with no gene match: 4. The CDR3 region has the DNA TGTGCCAGCAGTTTAAACAGGGGCGTTAATGAAAAACTGTTTTTT. Translated: CASSLNRGVNEKLFF.

The chain joins TRBV9 to TRBJ2-7; 8 bases agree with TRBD2. J lost 3 bases, V lost 0 bases, and 5 bases had no gene match. There are 15 residues in the CDR3. The V gene's germline CDR1 is SGDLS and CDR2 YYNGEE. The DNA for the CDR3 is TGTGCCAGCAGCGTAGCTACGGGGGGGCACTACGAGCAGTACTTC. It translates to CASSVATGGHYEQYF.

The table lists this clonotype with many counts. This chain links TRBV7-8 with TRBJ1-6; D gene uncertain. The length of the CDR3 is 11 residues. CDR1 is SGHVS, CDR2 FQNEAQ, per germline. V was clipped by 3 bases and J by 10 bases, with 4 bases between them. The CDR3 region has the DNA TGTGCCAGCAGCTTTGGGTCACCCCTCCACTTT. It specifies CASSFGSPLHF. Complete variable domain (other parts from reference TRBV7-8 and TRBJ1-6): GAGVSQSPRYKVAKRGQDVALRCDPISGHVSLFWYQQALGQGPEFLTYFQNEAQLDKSGLPSDRFFAERPEGSVSTLKIQRTQQEDSAVYLCASSFGSPLHFGNGTRLTVT.

The CDR3 DNA sequence: TGCGCCAGCAGCTTGTTCGGACAGGCCTCTGGAAACACCATATATTTT. Translation: CASSLFGQASGNTIYF. This chain links TRBV5-1 with TRBJ1-3, with 7 positions matching TRBD1. J lost 0 bases, V lost 1 base, and 4 bases had no gene match. Per germline, CDR1 SGHRS and CDR2 YFSETQ. The CDR3 totals 16 residues.

J is TRBJ2-2 and V is TRBV7-9, with D uncertain. Germline V gene lookup returns CDR1 SEHNR and CDR2 FQNEAQ (reference sequence). V shed 5 bases and J shed 4 bases, with 17 bases lying between them. The CDR3 is 16 amino acids. CDR3: CASSTIVSMSTGELFF. In nucleotides, the CDR3 is TGTGCCAGCAGCACAATTGTATCGATGTCCACCGGGGAGCTGTTTTTT.

V usage is TRBV5-1 and J usage is TRBJ1-1; D is unclear. Germline V gene sequence: CDR1 SGHRS, CDR2 YFSETQ. The CDR3 covers 15 residues. Between the trimmed V and J ends, which lost 2 bases and 0 bases, there was a span of 11 bases. This CDR3 reads CASSLSSGMNTEAFF. The CDR3 DNA reads as TGCGCCAGCAGCTTATCGTCCGGGATGAACACTGAAGCTTTCTTT.

In this sample, this clonotype turned up a few times. V and J are TRBV6-6 and TRBJ2-3; D uncertain. The CDR3 spans 10 residues. The germline CDR1 and CDR2 sequences are MNHNY and SVGAGI (reference sequence). V was shortened by 5 bases and J by 14 bases, with 11 bases between the two germline ends. Here the CDR3 reads CASSPSVWYF. Written as DNA, the CDR3 is TGTGCCAGCAGTCCTTCGGTCTGGTATTTT.

The rearrangement joins TRBV3-1 to TRBJ2-5, with D possibly TRBD2 on 5 matching bases. The CDR3 extends over 15 amino acids. Per germline, CDR1 LGHDT and CDR2 YNNKEL (reference sequence). The V end lost 4 bases, the J end lost 2 bases, and 14 bases lay between the germline ends. CDR3 loop: CASSRRGTEQETQYF. The CDR3 nucleotides are TGTGCCAGCAGCCGCCGGGGTACAGAACAAGAGACCCAGTACTTC.

This clonotype was observed a handful of times. For the CDR3, the DNA is TGCGCCAGCAGCTTGGCCGGGGCCCCCAGCACAGATACGCAGTATTTT. Its protein is CASSLAGAPSTDTQYF. The rearrangement links TRBV5-1 to TRBJ2-3, with D perhaps given as TRBD1 or TRBD2 (5 bases each). Per the germline V gene, CDR1 is SGHRS and CDR2 is YFSETQ. Trimming removed 0 bases from V and 0 bases from J, with 11 bases in between. The CDR3 runs to 16 residues.

This clonotype was recorded at least ten times. The chain couples TRBV20-1 to TRBJ2-7; TRBD2 matches at 11 bases. Trimming at V came to 4 bases and at J to 6 bases, leaving 5 bases not matched to a gene. Germline V lookup: CDR1 DFQATT, CDR2 SNEGSKA (reference sequence). The CDR3 length is 13 residues. This chain's CDR3 is CSAILAGVREQYF. CDR3 coding DNA: TGCAGTGCTATACTAGCGGGAGTGCGCGAGCAGTACTTC.

The chain has TRBV7-8 and TRBJ2-7; 9 bases are shared with TRBD1. The germline V gene encodes CDR1 SGHVS and CDR2 FQNEAQ. CDR3 length equals 16 residues. The ends lost 4 bases at V and 5 bases at J; junction bases unmatched: 12. CDR3 nucleotide sequence: TGTGCCAGCAGCTACCGGACCCCGGGACAGGGTGACGAGCAGTACTTC. This translates into CASSYRTPGQGDEQYF.

This clonotype has a handful of counts. The chain has TRBV4-3 and TRBJ1-2; TRBD1 aligns across 8 bases. The germline V gene has CDR1 LGHNA and CDR2 YSLEER. V dropped 6 bases and J dropped 4; count of bases not matched to a gene: 7. The length of the CDR3 is 14 residues. The CDR3 spells CASRRTGIGYGYTF. The CDR3 nucleotides are TGCGCCAGCAGGCGGACAGGGATCGGCTATGGCTACACCTTC.

This clonotype was detected a few times. This sequence joins TRBV28 and TRBJ2-1; D call uncertain. Germline CDR1 MDHEN, CDR2 SYDVKM. The CDR3 has 16 amino acids. V was clipped by 6 bases and J by 5 bases, with 20 bases between them. The CDR3 DNA reads TGTGCCAGCAGACAACTCTTCGCAGTGGGCAACAATGAGCAGTTCTTC. The encoded protein is CASRQLFAVGNNEQFF.